These T cell receptor beta chains were read from a single sample in a study of shared clonotypes between healthy human individuals. The data were produced by immunoSEQ multiplex PCR, yet TCRdb's version contains in-frame clones alone and is incomplete. The sample yields about 2.3 million clones, 85% to 95% seen once. Sample: naive CD4+ T cells from PBMCs. These receptors came from a young man in good health. Some clones in this sample may be carry-over from other donors' samples. CDR3s include the opening cysteine and the closing phenylalanine or tryptophan. The D gene is left open where the match is weak. The size of a clone is reported for some rows only, either as once, few or many, or as a class for expanded clones.

clone size: -
J gene: TRBJ2-1
V gene: TRBV7-9
D gene: TRBD2
CDR3 length: 17
CDR3 DNA: TGTGCCAGCAGCTTGACTACTAGCGGAAGCTCCTACAATGAGCAGTTCTTC
CDR3 protein: CASSLTTSGSSYNEQFF

clone size: -
J gene: TRBJ2-7
V gene: TRBV5-1
D gene: -
CDR3 length: 21
CDR3 DNA: TGCGCCAGCAGCTTGGGCCCCGTTCGGGACGACAAGCTCGGGGGTAACTACGAGCAGTACTTC
CDR3 protein: CASSLGPVRDDKLGGNYEQYF

clone size: -
J gene: TRBJ2-7
V gene: TRBV9
D gene: -
CDR3 length: 16
CDR3 DNA: TGTGCCAGCAGCGTAGGGGAAGGAGGGGGAGTGGGTGAGCAGTACTTC
CDR3 protein: CASSVGEGGGVGEQYF

clone size: -
J gene: TRBJ1-2
V gene: TRBV5-4
D gene: -
CDR3 length: 14
CDR3 DNA: TGTGCCAGCAGCTGGGGACGGGGGAGCTATGGCTACACCTTC
CDR3 protein: CASSWGRGSYGYTF

clone size: -
J gene: TRBJ1-5
V gene: TRBV12-5
D gene: -
CDR3 length: 11
CDR3 DNA: TGTGCTAGTGGGGACGGTCGGCCCCAGCATTTT
CDR3 protein: CASGDGRPQHF

clone size: few
J gene: TRBJ1-1
V gene: TRBV18
D gene: -
CDR3 length: 14
CDR3 DNA: TGTGCCAGCTCAGGAACAGGTCGGGGCACTGAAGCTTTCTTT
CDR3 protein: CASSGTGRGTEAFF

clone size: few
J gene: TRBJ2-3
V gene: TRBV6-5
D gene: TRBD2
CDR3 length: 16
CDR3 DNA: TGTGCCAGCAGTTACGGGCTAGCGGGAGGCACAGATACGCAGTATTTT
CDR3 protein: CASSYGLAGGTDTQYF

clone size: -
J gene: TRBJ2-5
V gene: TRBV5-1
D gene: TRBD2
CDR3 length: 15
CDR3 DNA: TGCGCCAGCAGCTTGTTAGCGGGAGGCCAAGAGACCCAGTACTTC
CDR3 protein: CASSLLAGGQETQYF

clone size: few
J gene: TRBJ1-2
V gene: TRBV7-9
D gene: TRBD1
CDR3 length: 14
CDR3 DNA: TGTGCCAGCAGCTACCTACAGGGGGCGAAAGGCTACACCTTC
CDR3 protein: CASSYLQGAKGYTF

clone size: few
J gene: TRBJ1-4
V gene: TRBV7-9
D gene: TRBD1
CDR3 length: 14
CDR3 DNA: TGTGCCAGCAGCCAGGGACAGGGGAACGAAAAACTGTTTTTT
CDR3 protein: CASSQGQGNEKLFF